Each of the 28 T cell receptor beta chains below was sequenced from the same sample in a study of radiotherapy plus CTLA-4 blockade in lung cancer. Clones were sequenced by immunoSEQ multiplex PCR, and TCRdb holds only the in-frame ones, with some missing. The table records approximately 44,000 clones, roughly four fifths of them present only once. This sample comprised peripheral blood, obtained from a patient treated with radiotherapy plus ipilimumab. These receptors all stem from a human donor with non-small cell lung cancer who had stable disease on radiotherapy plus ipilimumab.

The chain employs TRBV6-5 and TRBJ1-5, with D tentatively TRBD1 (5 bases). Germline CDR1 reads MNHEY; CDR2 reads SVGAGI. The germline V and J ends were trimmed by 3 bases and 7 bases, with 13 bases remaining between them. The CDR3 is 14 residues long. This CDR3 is CASSYVRDLQPQHF. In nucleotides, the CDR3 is TGTGCCAGCAGTTATGTCAGGGATTTACAGCCCCAGCATTTT.

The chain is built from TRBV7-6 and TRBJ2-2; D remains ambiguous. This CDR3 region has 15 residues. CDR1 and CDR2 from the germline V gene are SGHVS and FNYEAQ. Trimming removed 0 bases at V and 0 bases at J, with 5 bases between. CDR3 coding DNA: TGTGCCAGCAGCTTAGCGGCCTCGAACACCGGGGAGCTGTTTTTT. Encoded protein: CASSLAASNTGELFF.

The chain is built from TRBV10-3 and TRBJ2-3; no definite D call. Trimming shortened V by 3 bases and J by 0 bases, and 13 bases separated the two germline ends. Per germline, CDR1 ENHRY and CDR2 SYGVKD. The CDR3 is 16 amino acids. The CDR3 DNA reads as TGTGCCATCAGTGAAGCCGGTAGATCTAGCACAGATACGCAGTATTTT. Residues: CAISEAGRSSTDTQYF.

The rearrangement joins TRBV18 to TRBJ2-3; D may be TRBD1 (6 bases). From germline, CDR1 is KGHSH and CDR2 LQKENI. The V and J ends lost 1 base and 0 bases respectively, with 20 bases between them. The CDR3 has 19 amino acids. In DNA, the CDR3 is TGTGCCAGCTCACCACGTTCCCCCGGGACATTCTCTAGCACAGATACGCAGTATTTT. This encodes CASSPRSPGTFSSTDTQYF.

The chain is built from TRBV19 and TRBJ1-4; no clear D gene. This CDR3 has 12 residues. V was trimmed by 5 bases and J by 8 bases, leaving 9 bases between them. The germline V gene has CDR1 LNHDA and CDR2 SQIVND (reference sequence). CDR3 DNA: TGTGCCAGTAGTCCCCCTTCCGAAAAACTGTTTTTT. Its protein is CASSPPSEKLFF.

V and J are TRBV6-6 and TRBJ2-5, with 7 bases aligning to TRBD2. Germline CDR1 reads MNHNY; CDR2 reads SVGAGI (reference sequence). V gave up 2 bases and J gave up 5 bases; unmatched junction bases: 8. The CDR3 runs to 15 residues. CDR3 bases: TGTGCCAGCAGTTACCGCTGGCGGGGGTCGGAGACCCAGTACTTC. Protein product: CASSYRWRGSETQYF.

The CDR3 DNA sequence: TGTGCCAGTTCTACCTTACCGGGACGCCCAAGGGAAAAACTGTTTTTT. It yields the protein CASSTLPGRPREKLFF. The chain uses TRBV2 and TRBJ1-4, with D possibly matching TRBD1 (5 bases). Per germline, CDR1 SNHLY and CDR2 FYNNEI. CDR3 size: 16 residues. V lost 9 bases and J 8 bases, leaving 25 bases between the germline ends. The whole variable domain, remainder taken from reference TRBV2 and TRBJ1-4, is EPEVTQTPSHQVTQMGQEVILRCVPISNHLYFYWYRQILGQKVEFLVSFYNNEISEKSEIFDDQFSVERPDGSNFTLKIRSTKLEDSAMYFCASSTLPGRPREKLFFGSGTQLSVL.

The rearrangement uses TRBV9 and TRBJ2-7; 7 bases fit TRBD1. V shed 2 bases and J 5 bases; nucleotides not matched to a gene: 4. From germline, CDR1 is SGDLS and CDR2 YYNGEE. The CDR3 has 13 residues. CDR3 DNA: TGTGCCAGCAGCGTCCGACAGGGTAACGAGCAGTACTTC. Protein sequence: CASSVRQGNEQYF.

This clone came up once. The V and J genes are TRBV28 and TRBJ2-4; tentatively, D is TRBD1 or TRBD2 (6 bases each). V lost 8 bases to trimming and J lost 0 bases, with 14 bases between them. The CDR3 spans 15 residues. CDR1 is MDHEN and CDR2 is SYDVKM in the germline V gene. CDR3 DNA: TGTGCCAGCGGGGGGCTTATTTTAGCCAAAAACATTCAGTACTTC. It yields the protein CASGGLILAKNIQYF.

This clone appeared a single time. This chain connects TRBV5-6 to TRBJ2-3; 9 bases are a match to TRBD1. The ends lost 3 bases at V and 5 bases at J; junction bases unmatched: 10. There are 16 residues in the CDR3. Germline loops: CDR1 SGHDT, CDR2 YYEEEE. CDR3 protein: CASSSTRDREQDTQYF. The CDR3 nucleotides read TGTGCCAGCAGCTCGACCAGGGACAGGGAGCAAGATACGCAGTATTTT.

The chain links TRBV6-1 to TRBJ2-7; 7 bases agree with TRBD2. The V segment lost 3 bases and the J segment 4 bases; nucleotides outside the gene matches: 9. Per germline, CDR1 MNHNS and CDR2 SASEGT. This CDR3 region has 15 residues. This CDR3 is CASSDAMGAGYEQYV. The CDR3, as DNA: TGTGCCAGCAGTGACGCTATGGGAGCGGGGTACGAGCAGTACGTC.

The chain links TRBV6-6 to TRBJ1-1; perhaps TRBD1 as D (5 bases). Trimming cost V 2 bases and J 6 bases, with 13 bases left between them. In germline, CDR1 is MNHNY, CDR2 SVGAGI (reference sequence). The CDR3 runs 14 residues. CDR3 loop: CASSYTPGGAEAFF. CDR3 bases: TGTGCCAGCAGTTACACCCCGGGGGGTGCTGAAGCTTTCTTT.

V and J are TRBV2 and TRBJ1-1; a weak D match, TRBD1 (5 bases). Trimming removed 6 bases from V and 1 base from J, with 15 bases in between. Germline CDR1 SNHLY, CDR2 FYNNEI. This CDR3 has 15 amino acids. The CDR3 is CASRAPGTENTEAFF. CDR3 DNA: TGTGCCAGCAGAGCCCCCGGGACGGAGAACACTGAAGCTTTCTTT.

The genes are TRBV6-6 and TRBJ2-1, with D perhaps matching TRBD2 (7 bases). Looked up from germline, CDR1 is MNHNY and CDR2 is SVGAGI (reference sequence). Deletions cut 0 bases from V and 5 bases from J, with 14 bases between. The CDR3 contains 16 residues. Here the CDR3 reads CASSYSAGGLNNEQFF. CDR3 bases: TGTGCCAGCAGTTACTCAGCCGGGGGGCTAAACAATGAGCAGTTCTTC.

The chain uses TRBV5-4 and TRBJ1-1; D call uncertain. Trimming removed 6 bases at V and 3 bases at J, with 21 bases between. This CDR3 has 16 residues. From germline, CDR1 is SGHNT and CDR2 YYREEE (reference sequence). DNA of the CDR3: TGTGCCAGCACCTATGAAGGTCCCCGGCAGTACACTGAAGCTTTCTTT. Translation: CASTYEGPRQYTEAFF.

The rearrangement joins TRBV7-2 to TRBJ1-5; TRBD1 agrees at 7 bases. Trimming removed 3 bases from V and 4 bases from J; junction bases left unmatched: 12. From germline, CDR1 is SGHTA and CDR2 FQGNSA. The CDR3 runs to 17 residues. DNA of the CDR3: TGTGCCAGCAGCTTTCTTGGTGCGGGCAGGGGGAATCAGCCCCAGCATTTT. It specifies CASSFLGAGRGNQPQHF.

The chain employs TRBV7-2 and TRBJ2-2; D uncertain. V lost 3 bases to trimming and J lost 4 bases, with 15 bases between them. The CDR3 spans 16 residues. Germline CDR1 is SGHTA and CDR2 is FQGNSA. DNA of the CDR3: TGTGCCAGCAGCTTTTCTTTGGCTATCCCCACCGGGGAGCTGTTTTTT. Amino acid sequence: CASSFSLAIPTGELFF.

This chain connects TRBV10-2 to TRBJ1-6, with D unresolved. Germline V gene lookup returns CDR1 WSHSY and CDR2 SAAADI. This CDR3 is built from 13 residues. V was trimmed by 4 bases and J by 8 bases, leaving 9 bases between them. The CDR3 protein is CASSGPTYSPLHF. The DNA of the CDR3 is TGCGCCAGCAGTGGCCCCACCTATTCACCCCTCCACTTT.

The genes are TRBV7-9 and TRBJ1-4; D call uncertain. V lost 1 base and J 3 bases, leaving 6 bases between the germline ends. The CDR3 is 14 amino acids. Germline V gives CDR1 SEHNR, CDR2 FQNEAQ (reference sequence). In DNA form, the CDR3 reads TGTGCCAGCAGCTTAGGGGCTGCTAATGAAAAACTGTTTTTT. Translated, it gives CASSLGAANEKLFF.

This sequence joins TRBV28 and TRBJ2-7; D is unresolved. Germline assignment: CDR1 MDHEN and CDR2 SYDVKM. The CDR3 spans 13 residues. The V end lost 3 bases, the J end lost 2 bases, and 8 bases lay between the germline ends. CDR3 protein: CASSLDGTYEQYV. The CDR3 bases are TGTGCCAGCAGTTTGGACGGTACCTACGAGCAGTACGTC.

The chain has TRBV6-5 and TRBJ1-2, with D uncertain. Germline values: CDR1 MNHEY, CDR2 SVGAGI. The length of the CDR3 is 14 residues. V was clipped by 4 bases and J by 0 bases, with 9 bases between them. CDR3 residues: CASSSREPNYGYTF. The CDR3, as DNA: TGTGCCAGCAGTTCCCGGGAGCCTAACTATGGCTACACCTTC.

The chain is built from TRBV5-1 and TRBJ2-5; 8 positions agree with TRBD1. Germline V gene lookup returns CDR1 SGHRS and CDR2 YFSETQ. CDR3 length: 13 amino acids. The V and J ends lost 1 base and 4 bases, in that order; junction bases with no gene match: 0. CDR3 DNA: TGCGCCAGCAGCTTGACAGGGGGAGAGACCCAGTACTTC. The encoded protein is CASSLTGGETQYF.

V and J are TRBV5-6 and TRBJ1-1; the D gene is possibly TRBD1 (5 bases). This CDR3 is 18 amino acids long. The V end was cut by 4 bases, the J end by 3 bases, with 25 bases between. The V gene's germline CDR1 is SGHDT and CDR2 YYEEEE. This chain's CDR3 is CASSAEGSLTLRDTEAFF. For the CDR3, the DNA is TGTGCCAGCAGCGCCGAGGGGTCCCTTACCCTTCGGGACACTGAAGCTTTCTTT.

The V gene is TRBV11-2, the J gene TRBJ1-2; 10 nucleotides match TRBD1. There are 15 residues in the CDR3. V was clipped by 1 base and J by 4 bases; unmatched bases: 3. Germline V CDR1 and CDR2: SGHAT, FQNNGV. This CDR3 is CASSLVGTGVYGYTF. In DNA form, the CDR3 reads TGTGCCAGCAGCTTAGTGGGGACAGGGGTCTATGGCTACACCTTC. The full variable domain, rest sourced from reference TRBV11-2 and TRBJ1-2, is EAGVAQSPRYKIIEKRQSVAFWCNPISGHATLYWYQQILGQGPKLLIQFQNNGVVDDSQLPKDRFSAERLKGVDSTLKIQPAKLEDSAVYLCASSLVGTGVYGYTFGSGTRLTVV.

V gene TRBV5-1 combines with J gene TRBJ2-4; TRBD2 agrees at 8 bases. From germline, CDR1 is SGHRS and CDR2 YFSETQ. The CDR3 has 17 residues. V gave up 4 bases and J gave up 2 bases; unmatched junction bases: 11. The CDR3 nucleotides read TGCGCCAGCAGCACCACCCGGGGGGGTGGTTCCAAAAACATTCAGTACTTC. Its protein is CASSTTRGGGSKNIQYF.

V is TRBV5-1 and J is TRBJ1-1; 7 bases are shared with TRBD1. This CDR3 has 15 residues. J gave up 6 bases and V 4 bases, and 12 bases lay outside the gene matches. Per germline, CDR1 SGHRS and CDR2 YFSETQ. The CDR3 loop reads CASSLRQGLGAEAFF. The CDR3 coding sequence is TGCGCCAGCAGCCTACGACAGGGTTTGGGGGCTGAAGCTTTCTTT.

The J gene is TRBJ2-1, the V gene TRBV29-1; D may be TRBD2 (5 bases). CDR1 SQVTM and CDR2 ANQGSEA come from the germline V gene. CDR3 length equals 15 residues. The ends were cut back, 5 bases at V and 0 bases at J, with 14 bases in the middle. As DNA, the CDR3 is TGCAGCGTTCTAGCCCCGAGACTCTCCTACAATGAGCAGTTCTTC. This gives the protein CSVLAPRLSYNEQFF.

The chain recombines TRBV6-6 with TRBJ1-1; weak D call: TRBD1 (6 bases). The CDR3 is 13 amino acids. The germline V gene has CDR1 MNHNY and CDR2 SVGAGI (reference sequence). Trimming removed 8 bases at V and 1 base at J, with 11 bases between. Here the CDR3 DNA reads TGTGCCAGCGGGGGGGCGAGGAACACTGAAGCTTTCTTT. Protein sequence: CASGGARNTEAFF.